These 31 T cell receptor beta chains were all obtained from the same sample, sequenced in a study of identical twins. TCRdb used MiXCR to reprocess the 5' RACE reads, holding one entry per CDR3 protein. The table records about 890,000 distinct CDR3 sequences, around 12% of them present only once. The sample was also linked to a second study, of yellow fever vaccine responses in identical twins.

Sequenced material: PBMCs. These receptors all come from a woman aged 18-29 years in good health.

This chain joins TRBV12-3 or TRBV12-4 and TRBJ2-7; the D call may be TRBD1 or TRBD2 (5 bases each). The CDR3 extends over 12 amino acids. Between the trimmed V and J ends, which lost 4 bases and 6 bases, there was a span of 10 bases. The CDR3 DNA reads TGTGCCAGCAGTTCCCCAGGGACCGAGCAGTACGTC. It codes for CASSSPGTEQYV.

CDR3 region: CASCLNRDRGPGANVLTF. The CDR3 region has the DNA TGTGCCAGCTGTTTAAACCGGGACAGGGGGCCTGGGGCCAACGTCCTGACTTTC. V usage is TRBV2 and J usage is TRBJ2-6; 12 bases are shared with TRBD1. This CDR3 comprises 18 residues. Trimming at V came to 8 bases and at J to 2 bases, leaving 10 bases not matched to a gene. Per germline, CDR1 SNHLY and CDR2 FYNNEI.

This clonotype has more than one count but fewer than ten. The rearrangement uses TRBV12-3 or TRBV12-4 and TRBJ1-2; D unclear. The CDR3 is 13 residues long. V was trimmed by 7 bases and J by 4 bases, leaving 13 bases between them. CDR3 nucleotides: TGTGCCAGCACGAAGACGGGTTTCTATGGCTACACCTTC. Translated, it gives CASTKTGFYGYTF.

The chain has TRBV5-1 and TRBJ1-5; 8 bases fit TRBD1. Germline loops: CDR1 SGHRS, CDR2 YFSETQ. Germline trimming cut 0 bases from V and 0 bases from J; bases unmatched to any gene: 2. The CDR3 covers 16 residues. The CDR3 loop reads CASSLEGQGSNQPQHF. The CDR3 coding sequence is TGCGCCAGCAGCTTGGAAGGACAGGGTAGCAATCAGCCCCAGCATTTT.

This sequence joins TRBV5-1 and TRBJ1-1, with TRBD1 matching 9 bases. The V gene's germline CDR1 is SGHRS and CDR2 YFSETQ. The CDR3 runs 16 residues. Trimming cost V 0 bases and J 7 bases; bases outside gene matches: 10. CDR3 sequence reads: CASSLGTGARRDEAFF. For the CDR3, the DNA is TGCGCCAGCAGCTTGGGGACAGGGGCCCGCCGTGATGAAGCTTTCTTT.

This chain joins TRBV12-3 or TRBV12-4 and TRBJ2-5; 12 positions match TRBD1. The CDR3 has 14 amino acids. Losses at the gene ends were 5 bases for V and 6 bases for J; bases not matched to a gene: 4. CDR3 bases: TGTGCCAGCAGTGCCCGGGACAGGGGGCAGACCCAGTACTTC. Encoded protein: CASSARDRGQTQYF.

This clonotype has more than one count but fewer than ten. V usage is TRBV28 and J usage is TRBJ2-7; D may be TRBD1 (6 bases). The CDR3 covers 16 residues. Germline V CDR1 and CDR2: MDHEN, SYDVKM. Trimming removed 10 bases at V and 0 bases at J, with 22 bases between. The CDR3 reads CATEKTGTTPSYEQYF. DNA for the CDR3: TGTGCCACCGAAAAAACCGGGACAACACCCTCCTACGAGCAGTACTTC. The whole variable domain, filled in from reference TRBV28 and TRBJ2-7, reads DVKVTQSSRYLVKRTGEKVFLECVQDMDHENMFWYRQDPGLGLRLIYFSYDVKMKEKGDIPEGYSVSREKKERFSLILESASTNQTSMYLCATEKTGTTPSYEQYFGPGTRLTVT.

This chain uses TRBV28 with TRBJ1-5; maybe TRBD1 (5 bases). The CDR3 has 15 amino acids. The V gene lost 7 bases and the J gene lost 3 bases, with 16 bases spanning the gap. The germline gives CDR1 MDHEN, CDR2 SYDVKM. The CDR3 here is CASIGFAGHNQPQHF. The CDR3 nucleotides are TGTGCCAGCATAGGGTTCGCAGGACACAATCAGCCCCAGCATTTT. Supplemented by reference TRBV28 and TRBJ1-5, the full variable domain reads DVKVTQSSRYLVKRTGEKVFLECVQDMDHENMFWYRQDPGLGLRLIYFSYDVKMKEKGDIPEGYSVSREKKERFSLILESASTNQTSMYLCASIGFAGHNQPQHFGDGTRLSIL.

This clonotype was recorded a few times. This chain links TRBV12-3 or TRBV12-4 with TRBJ2-1, with 7 bases fitting TRBD2. The CDR3 totals 15 residues. J lost 9 bases, V lost 0 bases, and 8 bases had no gene match. Here the CDR3 reads CASSLAGGPVGEQFF. The CDR3 bases are TGTGCCAGCAGTTTAGCGGGAGGGCCGGTTGGTGAGCAGTTCTTC.

V gene TRBV20-1 combines with J gene TRBJ1-1, with a weak D call TRBD1 (5 bases). CDR1 and CDR2 from the germline V gene are DFQATT and SNEGSKA (reference sequence). The CDR3 sequence is 17 residues long. The germline V and J ends were trimmed by 0 bases and 3 bases, with 20 bases remaining between them. The CDR3 region is CSARDPGGAGGYTEAFF. CDR3 nucleotides: TGCAGTGCTAGAGATCCGGGGGGTGCAGGAGGGTACACTGAAGCTTTCTTT.

This clonotype has more than one count but fewer than ten. The chain is built from TRBV12-3 or TRBV12-4 and TRBJ1-3; no definite D call. CDR3 length: 15 amino acids. Deletions cut 3 bases from V and 3 bases from J, with 12 bases between. CDR3 amino acids: CASSFKGGGGNTIYF. The DNA of the CDR3 is TGTGCCAGCAGTTTTAAGGGAGGCGGTGGAAACACCATATATTTT.

There are a few counts of this clonotype. The V and J genes are TRBV10-3 and TRBJ1-2, with D maybe TRBD1 (6 bases). This CDR3 comprises 12 residues. The germline gives CDR1 ENHRY, CDR2 SYGVKD. The ends were cut back, 10 bases at V and 6 bases at J, with 15 bases in the middle. Written as DNA, the CDR3 is TGTGCCAGCACACGGGACAACGATGGCTACACCTTC. This gives the protein CASTRDNDGYTF.

The chain uses TRBV7-6 and TRBJ2-1; D is unclear. Germline V gene data show CDR1 as SGHVS and CDR2 as FNYEAQ. Trimming took off 5 bases at V and 6 bases at J, with 8 bases between the two ends. This CDR3 region has 12 residues. The CDR3 nucleotides read TGTGCCAGCAGCCAGACCTCCAATGAGCAGTTCTTC. This codes for CASSQTSNEQFF.

This clonotype was picked up a small number of times. The chain is built from TRBV7-6 and TRBJ2-3, with 8 bases fitting TRBD2. This CDR3 is built from 16 residues. In germline, CDR1 is SGHVS, CDR2 FNYEAQ. V trimming: 5 bases; J trimming: 2 bases; junction bases outside the gene matches: 9. CDR3 protein: CASSPRTSGATDTQYF. Written as DNA, the CDR3 is TGTGCCAGCAGCCCGAGAACTAGCGGAGCCACAGATACGCAGTATTTT.

This rearrangement joins TRBV3-1 to TRBJ2-5, with 10 bases fitting TRBD1. The trim removed 1 base at V and 3 bases at J, leaving 2 bases unmatched. This CDR3 has 15 amino acids. CDR1 and CDR2 (germline): LGHDT, YNNKEL (reference sequence). The CDR3 spells CASSQGTGGKETQYF. As DNA, the CDR3 is TGTGCCAGCAGCCAAGGGACAGGGGGAAAAGAGACCCAGTACTTC.

The genes are TRBV7-2 and TRBJ2-5, with D maybe TRBD2 (6 bases). The length of the CDR3 is 15 residues. CDR1 and CDR2 from the germline V gene are SGHTA and FQGNSA. The V end was cut by 5 bases, the J end by 5 bases, with 18 bases between. DNA of the CDR3: TGTGCCAGCAGCCCTTTGGAGGGCGGTCCGGAGACCCAGTACTTC. Protein product: CASSPLEGGPETQYF.

The rearrangement links TRBV14 to TRBJ2-2; TRBD2 aligns across 7 bases. The CDR3 sequence is 14 residues long. Germline values: CDR1 SGHDN, CDR2 FVKESK. The J segment lost 6 bases and the V segment lost 2 bases, leaving 3 bases of the junction unmatched. The CDR3 loop reads CASSQSLASGELFF. CDR3 in DNA: TGTGCCAGCAGCCAATCACTAGCGTCCGGGGAGCTGTTTTTT.

This chain joins TRBV6-1 and TRBJ1-1, with a tentative D call TRBD1 (5 bases). The CDR3 sequence is 14 residues long. CDR1 and CDR2 (germline): MNHNS, SASEGT. V was cut by 6 bases and J by 7 bases, with 18 bases left in between. CDR3 nucleotides: TGTGCCAGCAGCCCCCTCCCGGGGCGGGTTGAAGCTTTCTTT. This sequence encodes CASSPLPGRVEAFF.

This clonotype was found many times. The rearrangement joins TRBV5-1 to TRBJ2-7; 7 bases line up with TRBD2. Germline values: CDR1 SGHRS, CDR2 YFSETQ. V shed 0 bases, J shed 1 base, and the junction held 4 bases outside the gene matches. The CDR3 runs to 15 residues. CDR3 DNA sequence: TGCGCCAGCAGCTTGGGAGGGAGGGATTCCTACGAGCAGTACTTC. It specifies CASSLGGRDSYEQYF. The full variable domain, rest sourced from reference TRBV5-1 and TRBJ2-7, is KAGVTQTPRYLIKTRGQQVTLSCSPISGHRSVSWYQQTPGQGLQFLFEYFSETQRNKGNFPGRFSGRQFSNSRSEMNVSTLELGDSALYLCASSLGGRDSYEQYFGPGTRLTVT.

This clonotype was recorded only once. The genes are TRBV27 and TRBJ2-1; D might be TRBD2 (5 bases). The germline V gene has CDR1 MNHEY and CDR2 SMNVEV (reference sequence). Between the trimmed V and J ends, which lost 5 bases and 6 bases, there was a span of 8 bases. The CDR3 extends over 12 amino acids. In nucleotides, the CDR3 is TGTGCCAGCAGTGAGAGGGCCAATGAGCAGTTCTTC. This translates into CASSERANEQFF.

The chain carries TRBV5-6 and TRBJ2-1; tentatively, D is TRBD1 or TRBD2 (5 bases each). The CDR3 loop spans 18 amino acids. Germline-derived CDR1 and CDR2 are SGHDT and YYEEEE. The V end lost 0 bases, the J end lost 2 bases, and 18 bases lay between the germline ends. CDR3 coding DNA: TGTGCCAGCAGCTTGGGTTATACGGGGACCCCAGCCTACAATGAGCAGTTCTTC. Encoded protein: CASSLGYTGTPAYNEQFF.

This clonotype was observed a few times. This rearrangement joins TRBV2 to TRBJ2-1; TRBD2 is a possible D gene (5 bases). There are 15 residues in the CDR3. Germline values: CDR1 SNHLY, CDR2 FYNNEI. V was pared by 7 bases and J by 0 bases, with 13 bases between. In nucleotides, the CDR3 is TGTGCCAGCAAGGCAGACACTAGCTCCTACAATGAGCAGTTCTTC. This encodes CASKADTSSYNEQFF.

This clonotype was recorded a few times. V usage is TRBV20-1 and J usage is TRBJ1-5; the D gene is possibly TRBD1 (5 bases). The CDR3 totals 13 residues. Trimming cost V 3 bases and J 7 bases, with 13 bases left between them. Looked up from germline, CDR1 is DFQATT and CDR2 is SNEGSKA (reference sequence). CDR3 coding DNA: TGCAGTGCTAGTTTAGGGGTCTACCAGCCCCAGCATTTT. Protein: CSASLGVYQPQHF.

The rearrangement links TRBV5-1 to TRBJ2-3; TRBD2 is a possible D gene (5 bases). Between the trimmed V and J ends, which lost 0 bases and 3 bases, there was a span of 11 bases. The germline V gene encodes CDR1 SGHRS and CDR2 YFSETQ. The CDR3 has 15 amino acids. CDR3 residues: CASSLDASRTDTQYF. The CDR3 region has the DNA TGCGCCAGCAGCTTGGATGCTAGCAGGACAGATACGCAGTATTTT.

The gene calls are TRBV7-7 and TRBJ2-1; D may be TRBD1 (6 bases). V shed 5 bases and J shed 6 bases, with 11 bases lying between them. The CDR3 has 13 amino acids. CDR1 and CDR2 (germline): SSHAT, FNYEAQ (reference sequence). CDR3 residues: CASSPDSLNEQFF. DNA of the CDR3: TGTGCCAGCAGCCCGGACAGCCTCAATGAGCAGTTCTTC. The full variable domain, with the rest looked up from reference TRBV7-7 and TRBJ2-1, is GAGVSQSPRYKVTKRGQDVTLRCDPISSHATLYWYQQALGQGPEFLTYFNYEAQPDKSGLPSDRFSAERPEGSISTLTIQRTEQRDSAMYRCASSPDSLNEQFFGPGTRLTVL.

This chain links TRBV20-1 with TRBJ1-2; D not certain. This CDR3 is built from 10 residues. V lost 7 bases and J 3 bases, leaving 6 bases between the germline ends. Germline CDR1 and CDR2: DFQATT and SNEGSKA (reference sequence). CDR3 amino acids: CSVRDYGYTF. CDR3 nucleotide sequence: TGCAGTGTAAGGGACTATGGCTACACCTTC.

The rearrangement uses TRBV13 and TRBJ1-5; maybe TRBD1 (6 bases). The V and J ends lost 9 bases and 7 bases respectively, with 13 bases between them. The V gene's germline CDR1 is PRHDT and CDR2 FYEKMQ (reference sequence). The length of the CDR3 is 12 residues. CDR3 nucleotide sequence: TGTGCCAGTTCACAGGGCGCCCAGCCCCAGCATTTT. Translating gives CASSQGAQPQHF. The complete variable domain, with remaining parts taken from reference TRBV13 and TRBJ1-5, reads AAGVIQSPRHLIKEKRETATLKCYPIPRHDTVYWYQQGPGQDPQFLISFYEKMQSDKGSIPDRFSAQQFSDYHSELNMSSLELGDSALYFCASSQGAQPQHFGDGTRLSIL.

This clonotype was observed a few times. This chain joins TRBV12-3 or TRBV12-4 and TRBJ2-1; D is undetermined. The V gene lost 6 bases and the J gene lost 3 bases, with 15 bases spanning the gap. CDR3 length: 15 amino acids. This CDR3 is CASSPDIWDYNEQFF. The DNA for the CDR3 is TGTGCCAGCAGCCCGGATATCTGGGACTACAATGAGCAGTTCTTC.

This rearrangement joins TRBV25-1 to TRBJ2-5, with a possible D match to TRBD2 (5 bases). Trimming stripped 0 bases from V and 3 bases from J, with 11 bases between. Germline assignment: CDR1 MGHDK and CDR2 SYGVNS. The CDR3 contains 15 residues. The CDR3 here is CASSEYRLIEETQYF. CDR3 sequence (DNA): TGTGCCAGCAGTGAATATAGACTAATCGAAGAGACCCAGTACTTC.

This clonotype was detected only a few times. The genes are TRBV2 and TRBJ2-7; 8 bases are shared with TRBD1. V shed 1 base, J shed 2 bases, and the junction held 4 bases outside the gene matches. Germline V lookup: CDR1 SNHLY, CDR2 FYNNEI. The CDR3 spans 15 residues. CDR3 nucleotides: TGTGCCAGCAGTGAAGAAAGGGACAGGACCTACGAGCAGTACTTC. Protein product: CASSEERDRTYEQYF.

The sample holds many counts of this clonotype. The chain carries TRBV12-3 or TRBV12-4 and TRBJ1-5; D remains unclear. This CDR3 is 15 amino acids long. V was clipped by 3 bases and J by 2 bases, with 11 bases between them. CDR3 nucleotides: TGTGCCAGCAGTTTGGAGGGAATGGGCAATCAGCCCCAGCATTTT. It encodes CASSLEGMGNQPQHF.